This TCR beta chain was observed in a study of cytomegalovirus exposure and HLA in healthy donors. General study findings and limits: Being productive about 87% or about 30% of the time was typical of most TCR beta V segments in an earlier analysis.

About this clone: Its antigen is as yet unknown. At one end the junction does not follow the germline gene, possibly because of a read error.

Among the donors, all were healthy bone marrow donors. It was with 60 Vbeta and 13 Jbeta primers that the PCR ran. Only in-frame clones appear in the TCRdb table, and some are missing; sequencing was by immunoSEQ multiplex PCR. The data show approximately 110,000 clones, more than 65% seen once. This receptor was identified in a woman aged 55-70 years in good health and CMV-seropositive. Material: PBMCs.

In nucleotides, the CDR3 is TGTGCCAGCAACTTAGAGGCCCGGGGATTCTCCTACGAGCAGTACTTC. Amino acids: CASNLEARGFSYEQYF. The chain has TRBV7-9 and TRBJ2-7; weak D call: TRBD2 (5 bases). Looked up from germline, CDR1 is SEHNR and CDR2 is FQNEAQ (reference sequence). The CDR3 length is 16 residues.